The T cell receptor beta chain described here comes from a study of human T cells and chemical hapten exposure. Study-wide background: 2% DPC applied to a 2 cm by 2 cm arm area sensitized donors. On the upper back, patch tests were applied with 0.01% DPC and read at 6 days.

The junction had 2 bases not matched to a gene; V was cut back by 5 bases and J by 6 bases. CDR3 length: 13 amino acids. CDR1 and CDR2 (germline): SNHLY, FYNNEI. In the library, unique molecular identifiers were attached to individual cDNA molecules. TCRdb reprocessed the RACE reads via MiXCR and lists one record per CDR3 protein. The data hold about 140,000 distinct CDR3 sequences, with roughly 12% observed a single time. Time point of the sample: patch test 2, 6 weeks after DPC sensitization. Described treatment: therapeutic diphenylcyclopropenone sensitization with weekly scalp DPC. This clonotype was detected ten times or more.

The clonotype originates from a woman in her forties or fifties with alopecia areata. Some clones in this sample may be carry-over from other donors' samples. The starting material was whole blood, obtained in connection with sensitization to the hapten diphenylcyclopropenone (DPC). The chain has TRBV2 and TRBJ2-1; 9 nucleotides align to TRBD2. The CDR3 nucleotides read TGTGCCAGCAGTATGACTAGCGGCAATGAGCAGTTCTTC. Its translation is CASSMTSGNEQFF.